Reported below is one T cell receptor beta chain. The source of the sample is a study of cytomegalovirus exposure and HLA in healthy donors. PCR was performed using 60 Vbeta and 13 Jbeta primers. TCRdb's table, derived via immunoSEQ multiplex PCR, lists solely in-frame clones and lacks some. The repertoire consists of some 100,000 clones, with less than 85% occurring once and the leading ten covering roughly 16%. Deletions cut 3 bases from V and 4 bases from J, with 9 bases between. The CDR3 runs to 13 residues. CDR1 and CDR2 from the germline V gene are MNHNS and SASEGT. The receptor's source is a man aged 50 to 60 in good health and CMV-seropositive. The chain is built from TRBV6-1 and TRBJ2-5, with unresolved D. The specimen was PBMCs. The CDR3 nucleotides are TGTGCCAGCAGTGACAGTCTAGGAGAGACCCAGTACTTC. It is translated as CASSDSLGETQYF.